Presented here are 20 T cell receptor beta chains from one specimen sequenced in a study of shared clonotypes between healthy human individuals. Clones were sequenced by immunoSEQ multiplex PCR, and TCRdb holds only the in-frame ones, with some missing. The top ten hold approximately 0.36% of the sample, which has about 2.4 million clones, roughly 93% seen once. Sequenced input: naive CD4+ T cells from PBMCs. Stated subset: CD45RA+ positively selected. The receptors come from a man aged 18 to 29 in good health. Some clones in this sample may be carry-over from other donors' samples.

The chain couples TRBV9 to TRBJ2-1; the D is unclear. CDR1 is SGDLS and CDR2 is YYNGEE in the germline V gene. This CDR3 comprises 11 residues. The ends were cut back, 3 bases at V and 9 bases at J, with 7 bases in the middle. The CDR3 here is CASSGFGEQFF. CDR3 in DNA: TGTGCCAGCAGCGGGTTCGGTGAGCAGTTCTTC.

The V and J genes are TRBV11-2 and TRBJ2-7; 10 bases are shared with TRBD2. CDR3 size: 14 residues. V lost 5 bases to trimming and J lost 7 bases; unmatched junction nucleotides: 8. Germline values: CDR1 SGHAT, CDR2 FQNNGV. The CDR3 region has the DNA TGTGCCAGCAGCCGTCTAGCGGGAGTTAGGGAGCAGTACTTC. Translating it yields CASSRLAGVREQYF.

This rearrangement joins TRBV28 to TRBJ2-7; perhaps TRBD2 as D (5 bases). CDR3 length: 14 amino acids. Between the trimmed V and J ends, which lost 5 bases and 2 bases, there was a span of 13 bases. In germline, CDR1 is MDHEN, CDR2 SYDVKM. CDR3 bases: TGTGCCAGCAGTCTACTAGGTAAGGCCTACGAGCAGTACTTC. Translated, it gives CASSLLGKAYEQYF.

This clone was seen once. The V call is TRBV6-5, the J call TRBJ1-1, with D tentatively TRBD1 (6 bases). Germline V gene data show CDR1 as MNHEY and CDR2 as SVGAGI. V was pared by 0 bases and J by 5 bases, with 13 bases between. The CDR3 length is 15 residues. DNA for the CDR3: TGTGCCAGCAGTTACTCGTTAGGGGGGCAAACTGAAGCTTTCTTT. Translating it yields CASSYSLGGQTEAFF.

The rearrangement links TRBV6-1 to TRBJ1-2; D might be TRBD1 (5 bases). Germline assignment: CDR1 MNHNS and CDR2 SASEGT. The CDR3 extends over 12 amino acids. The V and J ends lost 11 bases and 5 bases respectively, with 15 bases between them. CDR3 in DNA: TGTGCCGCCGGAGGGGATGGATATGGCTACACCTTC. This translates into CAAGGDGYGYTF.

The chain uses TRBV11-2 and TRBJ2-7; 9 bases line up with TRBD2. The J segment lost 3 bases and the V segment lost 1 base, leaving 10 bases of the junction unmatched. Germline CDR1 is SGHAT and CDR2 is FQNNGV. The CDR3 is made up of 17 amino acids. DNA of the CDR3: TGTGCCAGCAGCTTAGTGATGAGGGCTAGCGGGAACTACGAGCAGTACTTC. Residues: CASSLVMRASGNYEQYF. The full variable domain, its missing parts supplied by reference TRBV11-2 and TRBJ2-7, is EAGVAQSPRYKIIEKRQSVAFWCNPISGHATLYWYQQILGQGPKLLIQFQNNGVVDDSQLPKDRFSAERLKGVDSTLKIQPAKLEDSAVYLCASSLVMRASGNYEQYFGPGTRLTVT.

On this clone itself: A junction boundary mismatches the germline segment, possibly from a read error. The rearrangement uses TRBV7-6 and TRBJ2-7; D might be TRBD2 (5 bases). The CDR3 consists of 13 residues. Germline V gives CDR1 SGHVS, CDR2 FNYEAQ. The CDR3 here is CASSSRGSPTVNF. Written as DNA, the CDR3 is TGTGCCAGCAGCTCGAGAGGGAGCCCCACAGTGAACTTC.

CDR3 sequence reads: CASSPQTGGNYGYTF. For the CDR3, the DNA is TGTGCCAGCAGCCCTCAGACAGGGGGAAACTATGGCTACACCTTC. This sequence joins TRBV7-2 and TRBJ1-2, with 9 bases matching TRBD1. V was pared by 5 bases and J by 2 bases, with 6 bases of the junction left unmatched. Germline V gives CDR1 SGHTA, CDR2 FQGNSA. The CDR3 contains 15 residues. The full variable domain, with the rest looked up from reference TRBV7-2 and TRBJ1-2, is GAGVSQSPSNKVTEKGKDVELRCDPISGHTALYWYRQSLGQGLEFLIYFQGNSAPDKSGLPSDRFSAERTGGSVSTLTIQRTQQEDSAVYLCASSPQTGGNYGYTFGSGTRLTVV.

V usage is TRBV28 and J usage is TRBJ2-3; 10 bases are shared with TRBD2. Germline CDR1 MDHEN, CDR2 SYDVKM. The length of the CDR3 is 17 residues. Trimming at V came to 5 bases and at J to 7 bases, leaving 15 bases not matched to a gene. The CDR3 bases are TGTGCCAGCAGTCCCCACCGGGGTAGCGGGAGGTCAAATACGCAGTATTTT. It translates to CASSPHRGSGRSNTQYF.

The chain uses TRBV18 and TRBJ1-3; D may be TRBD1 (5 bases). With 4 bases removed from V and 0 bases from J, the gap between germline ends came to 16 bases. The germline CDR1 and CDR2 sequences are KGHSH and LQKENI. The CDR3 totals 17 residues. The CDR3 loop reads CASSLGGPTSSGNTIYF. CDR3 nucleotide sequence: TGTGCCAGCTCACTGGGGGGACCGACGAGCTCTGGAAACACCATATATTTT.

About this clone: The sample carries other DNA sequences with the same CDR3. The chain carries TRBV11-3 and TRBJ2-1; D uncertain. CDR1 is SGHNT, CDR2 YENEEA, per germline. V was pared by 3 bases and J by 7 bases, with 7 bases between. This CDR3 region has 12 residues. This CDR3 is CASSLGRNEQFF. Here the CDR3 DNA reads TGTGCCAGCAGCTTGGGCCGGAATGAGCAGTTCTTC.

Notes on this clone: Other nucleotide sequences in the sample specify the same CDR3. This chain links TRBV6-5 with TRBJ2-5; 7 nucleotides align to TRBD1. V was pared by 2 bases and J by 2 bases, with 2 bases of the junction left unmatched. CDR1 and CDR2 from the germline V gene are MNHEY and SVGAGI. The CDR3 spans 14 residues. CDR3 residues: CASSYLDRQETQYF. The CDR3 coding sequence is TGTGCCAGCAGTTACCTGGACAGGCAAGAGACCCAGTACTTC.

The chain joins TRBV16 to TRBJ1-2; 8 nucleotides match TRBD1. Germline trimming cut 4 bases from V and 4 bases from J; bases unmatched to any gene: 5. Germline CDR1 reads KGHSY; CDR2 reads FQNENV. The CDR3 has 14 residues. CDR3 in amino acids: CASSPDRETYGYTF. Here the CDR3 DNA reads TGTGCCAGCAGCCCGGACAGGGAGACCTATGGCTACACCTTC.

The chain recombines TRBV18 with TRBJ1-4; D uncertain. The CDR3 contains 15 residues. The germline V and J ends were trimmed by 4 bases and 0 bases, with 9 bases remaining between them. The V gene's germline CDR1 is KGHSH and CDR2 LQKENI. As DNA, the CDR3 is TGTGCCAGCTCACTCGGGATCCCAACTAATGAAAAACTGTTTTTT. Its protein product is CASSLGIPTNEKLFF.

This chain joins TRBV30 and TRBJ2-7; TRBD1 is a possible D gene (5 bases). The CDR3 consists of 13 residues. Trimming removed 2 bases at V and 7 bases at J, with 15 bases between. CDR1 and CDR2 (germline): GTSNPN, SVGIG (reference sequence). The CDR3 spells CAWSLGLKGEQYF. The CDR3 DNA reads TGTGCCTGGAGTCTAGGGTTGAAGGGGGAGCAGTACTTC.

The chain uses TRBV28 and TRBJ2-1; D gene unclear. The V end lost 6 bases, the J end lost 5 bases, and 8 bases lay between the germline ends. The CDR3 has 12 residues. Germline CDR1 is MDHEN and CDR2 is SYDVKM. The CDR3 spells CASRANDNEQFF. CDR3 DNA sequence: TGTGCCAGCAGGGCGAATGACAATGAGCAGTTCTTC.

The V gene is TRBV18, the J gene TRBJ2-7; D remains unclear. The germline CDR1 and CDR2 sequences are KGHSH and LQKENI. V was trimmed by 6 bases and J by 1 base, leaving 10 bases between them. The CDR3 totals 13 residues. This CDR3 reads CASSQSTSYEQYF. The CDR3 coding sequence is TGTGCCAGCTCGCAGTCGACTTCCTACGAGCAGTACTTC.

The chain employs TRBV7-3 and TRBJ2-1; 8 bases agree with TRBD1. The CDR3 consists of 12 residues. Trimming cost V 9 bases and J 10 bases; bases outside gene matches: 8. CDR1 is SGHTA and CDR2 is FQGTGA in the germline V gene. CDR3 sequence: CASLTGGPEQFF. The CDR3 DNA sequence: TGTGCCAGTTTAACAGGGGGACCAGAGCAGTTCTTC.

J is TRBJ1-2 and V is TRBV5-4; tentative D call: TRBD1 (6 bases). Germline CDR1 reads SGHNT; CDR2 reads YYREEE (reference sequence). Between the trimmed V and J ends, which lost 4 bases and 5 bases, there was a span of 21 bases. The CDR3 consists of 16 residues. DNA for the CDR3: TGTGCCAGCAGCCCCGCGGCGGGGGCCCAGGCTTATGGCTACACCTTC. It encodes CASSPAAGAQAYGYTF.

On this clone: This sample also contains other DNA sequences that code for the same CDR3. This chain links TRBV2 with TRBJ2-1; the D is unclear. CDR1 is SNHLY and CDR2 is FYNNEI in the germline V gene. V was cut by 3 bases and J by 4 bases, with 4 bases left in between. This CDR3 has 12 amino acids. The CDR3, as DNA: TGTGCCAGCAGTGAGGGATACAATGAGCAGTTCTTC. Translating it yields CASSEGYNEQFF.